The 22 T cell receptor beta chains given below trace back to one sample, sequenced in a study of vaccination effects on CD4 cells after COVID-19. Their antigens remain unidentified. This table comes from immunoSEQ multiplex PCR, and its TCRdb copy is limited to in-frame clones, with some not included. The sample carries 70,000 or so clones, 73% recorded once. Researchers isolated CD4+ T cells once less than twelve days of culture had elapsed. Either the BNT162b2 or mRNA-1273 vaccine was given to participants in two doses. Sequencing was performed on CD4+ T cells from PBMCs cultured without peptide, taken after COVID-19 vaccination. These receptors were obtained from a human donor who received a COVID-19 vaccine.

The chain combines TRBV24-1 with TRBJ2-3; the D gene is possibly TRBD2 (6 bases). The germline gives CDR1 KGHDR, CDR2 SFDVKD. This CDR3 has 14 residues. Trimming took 9 bases from V and 6 from J, leaving 18 bases between them. The CDR3 DNA sequence: TGTGCCACCCTTGGGACTTCGCTAGGGGATACGCAGTATTTT. Its translation: CATLGTSLGDTQYF.

This chain joins TRBV5-1 and TRBJ1-5; D ambiguous. V was pared by 0 bases and J by 4 bases, with 5 bases between. This CDR3 has 13 amino acids. CDR1 and CDR2 from the germline V gene are SGHRS and YFSETQ. The CDR3 spells CASSLALNQPQHF. The CDR3 DNA reads as TGCGCCAGCAGCTTGGCCCTAAATCAGCCCCAGCATTTT.

This clone has a handful of counts. The CDR3: CSVGFGGTDTQYF. The CDR3 DNA reads TGCAGCGTTGGTTTCGGAGGCACAGATACGCAGTATTTT. The chain employs TRBV29-1 and TRBJ2-3; D uncertain. Between the trimmed V and J ends, which lost 4 bases and 1 base, there was a span of 9 bases. Per the germline V gene, CDR1 is SQVTM and CDR2 is ANQGSEA. This CDR3 spans 13 amino acids.

The chain joins TRBV2 to TRBJ2-6, with D hard to call. CDR1 and CDR2 (germline): SNHLY, FYNNEI. V was cut by 4 bases and J by 0 bases, with 7 bases left in between. CDR3 length: 15 amino acids. CDR3 nucleotide sequence: TGTGCCAGCAGTGTGATCCCCTCTGGGGCCAACGTCCTGACTTTC. Amino acids: CASSVIPSGANVLTF.

V and J are TRBV25-1 and TRBJ1-5; tentative D call: TRBD1 (6 bases). Trimming took 3 bases from V and 4 from J, leaving 16 bases between them. This CDR3 has 16 residues. Germline CDR1 MGHDK, CDR2 SYGVNS. CDR3 loop: CASSDSTRGTNQPQHF. The CDR3 DNA reads as TGTGCCAGCAGTGACTCCACTAGGGGGACGAATCAGCCCCAGCATTTT.

This clone was seen a few times. J is TRBJ2-1 and V is TRBV3-1 (or the pseudogene TRBV3-2); TRBD2 matches 7 bases. V lost 0 bases to trimming and J lost 10 bases; unmatched junction nucleotides: 6. CDR1 is LGHDT, CDR2 YNNKEL, per germline (reference sequence). This CDR3 region has 14 residues. The CDR3 protein is CASSQEGRGGEQFF. The CDR3 DNA follows: TGTGCCAGCAGCCAAGAGGGGAGGGGAGGGGAGCAGTTCTTC.

The chain employs TRBV2 and TRBJ2-7, with D hard to call. Germline V gene data show CDR1 as SNHLY and CDR2 as FYNNEI. The CDR3 is made up of 13 amino acids. Trimming removed 3 bases from V and 7 bases from J, with 13 bases in between. CDR3 loop: CASSDGPNEEQYV. The CDR3 region has the DNA TGTGCCAGCAGTGATGGCCCGAACGAAGAGCAGTACGTC.

The chain has TRBV29-1 and TRBJ2-5; D gene unclear. Germline assignment: CDR1 SQVTM and CDR2 ANQGSEA. V was trimmed by 7 bases and J by 5 bases, leaving 8 bases between them. CDR3 size: 10 residues. CDR3 nucleotide sequence: TGCAGCGCTCGGACGGAGACCCAGTACTTC. Its protein is CSARTETQYF.

The chain carries TRBV6-5 and TRBJ1-2; D gene ambiguous. The CDR3 is made up of 11 amino acids. Germline V lookup: CDR1 MNHEY, CDR2 SVGAGI. Trimming took 4 bases from V and 7 from J, leaving 7 bases between them. CDR3 residues: CASSSVGGYTF. CDR3 nucleotide sequence: TGTGCCAGCAGTTCTGTGGGTGGCTACACCTTC.

V is TRBV7-2 and J is TRBJ2-1, with D possibly called TRBD1 or TRBD2 (6 bases each). V dropped 0 bases and J dropped 4 bases, with 13 bases sitting between them. CDR1 and CDR2 from the germline V gene are SGHTA and FQGNSA. The CDR3 contains 16 residues. The CDR3 DNA is TGTGCCAGCAGCTTAGCGCCGGGGGCGTCATACAATGAGCAGTTCTTC. This translates into CASSLAPGASYNEQFF.

This chain joins TRBV5-6 and TRBJ2-7; D is uncertain. V lost 0 bases to trimming and J lost 2 bases, with 9 bases between them. This CDR3 is 14 amino acids long. In germline, CDR1 is SGHDT, CDR2 YYEEEE. CDR3 sequence (DNA): TGTGCCAGCAGCTTGGGGGCCGGACCCTACGAGCAGTACGTC. This sequence encodes CASSLGAGPYEQYV.

The chain uses TRBV30 and TRBJ1-2; the D gene is possibly TRBD1 (5 bases). The CDR3 has 12 residues. Germline V gene data show CDR1 as GTSNPN and CDR2 as SVGIG (reference sequence). Trimming took 1 base from V and 5 from J, leaving 8 bases between them. CDR3 sequence reads: CAWSGDSYGYTF. The CDR3 DNA follows: TGTGCCTGGAGTGGGGACTCTTATGGCTACACCTTC.

This chain connects TRBV19 to TRBJ1-1; D may be TRBD1 (6 bases). Germline assignment: CDR1 LNHDA and CDR2 SQIVND (reference sequence). V was shortened by 11 bases and J by 1 base, with 17 bases between the two germline ends. This CDR3 spans 14 amino acids. CDR3 residues: CASSPRGSNTEAFF. CDR3 bases: TGTGCCTCCAGCCCCAGGGGCTCGAACACTGAAGCTTTCTTT. The complete variable domain, with remaining parts taken from reference TRBV19 and TRBJ1-1, reads DGGITQSPKYLFRKEGQNVTLSCEQNLNHDAMYWYRQDPGQGLRLIYYSQIVNDFQKGDIAEGYSVSREKKESFPLTVTSAQKNPTAFYLCASSPRGSNTEAFFGQGTRLTVV.

The J gene is TRBJ1-2, the V gene TRBV5-4; 10 nucleotides align to TRBD1. J gave up 8 bases and V 7 bases, and 14 bases lay outside the gene matches. The CDR3 loop spans 15 amino acids. The germline V gene encodes CDR1 SGHNT and CDR2 YYREEE (reference sequence). The CDR3 region has the DNA TGTGCCAGCCTTGCGGGAAGACAGGGACAGGGGGGCTACACCTTC. It encodes CASLAGRQGQGGYTF. The variable domain in full, with the rest retrieved from reference TRBV5-4 and TRBJ1-2, is ETGVTQSPTHLIKTRGQQVTLRCSSQSGHNTVSWYQQALGQGPQFIFQYYREEENGRGNFPPRFSGLQFPNYSSELNVNALELDDSALYLCASLAGRQGQGGYTFGSGTRLTVV.

This chain uses TRBV5-1 with TRBJ2-5; the match to TRBD1 covers 9 bases. Germline V gene sequence: CDR1 SGHRS, CDR2 YFSETQ. The CDR3 is 14 amino acids. The V gene end was trimmed by 2 bases and the J gene end by 4 bases; junction bases not matched to a gene: 3. Written as DNA, the CDR3 is TGCGCCAGCAGCTTTACGGGACAGGGAGAGACCCAGTACTTC. Its protein product is CASSFTGQGETQYF. The full variable domain, completed using reference TRBV5-1 and TRBJ2-5, is KAGVTQTPRYLIKTRGQQVTLSCSPISGHRSVSWYQQTPGQGLQFLFEYFSETQRNKGNFPGRFSGRQFSNSRSEMNVSTLELGDSALYLCASSFTGQGETQYFGPGTRLLVL.

Only one count was recorded for this clone. In DNA, the CDR3 is TGTGCCAGCAGCTCGCTAGTAGGACAGGGGGCGCCGAGTTCACCCCTCCACTTT. Translated: CASSSLVGQGAPSSPLHF. The chain is built from TRBV7-8 and TRBJ1-6; 11 positions agree with TRBD1. Trimming cost V 4 bases and J 9 bases; bases outside gene matches: 14. CDR1 and CDR2 (germline): SGHVS, FQNEAQ. The CDR3 is 18 amino acids.

The V and J genes are TRBV14 and TRBJ1-3, with D unresolved. In germline, CDR1 is SGHDN, CDR2 FVKESK. The CDR3 has 18 amino acids. Trimming removed 0 bases from V and 0 bases from J, with 15 bases in between. Here the CDR3 DNA reads TGTGCCAGCAGCCAAGATCGGAGACATCGGGCCTCTGGAAACACCATATATTTT. It yields the protein CASSQDRRHRASGNTIYF. The variable domain in full, completed from reference TRBV14 and TRBJ1-3, reads EAGVTQFPSHSVIEKGQTVTLRCDPISGHDNLYWYRRVMGKEIKFLLHFVKESKQDESGMPNNRFLAERTGGTYSTLKVQPAELEDSGVYFCASSQDRRHRASGNTIYFGEGSWLTVV.

This clone was seen only once. In DNA form, the CDR3 reads TGTGCCAGCAGTTTGGCTGCGTTCAATGAGCAGTTCTTC. Protein sequence: CASSLAAFNEQFF. The rearrangement links TRBV28 to TRBJ2-1, with D unclear. The length of the CDR3 is 13 residues. Germline CDR1 is MDHEN and CDR2 is SYDVKM. The ends were cut back, 3 bases at V and 6 bases at J, with 9 bases in the middle.

The rearrangement uses TRBV5-6 and TRBJ1-2; maybe TRBD1 (6 bases). Per germline, CDR1 SGHDT and CDR2 YYEEEE. The CDR3 is made up of 13 amino acids. V was trimmed by 4 bases and J by 4 bases, leaving 11 bases between them. The CDR3 spells CASSASDSYGYTF. The CDR3 DNA reads TGTGCCAGCAGCGCGTCGGACAGCTATGGCTACACCTTC.

This chain links TRBV9 with TRBJ2-1; TRBD1 or TRBD2 may be the D gene (5 bases each). Germline V CDR1 and CDR2: SGDLS, YYNGEE. The CDR3 is 13 residues long. Trimming pared 4 bases from V and 4 bases from J, leaving 9 bases between. The CDR3 here is CASSPGPYNEQFF. In DNA, the CDR3 is TGTGCCAGCAGCCCGGGGCCTTACAATGAGCAGTTCTTC.

Turning to this clone: The sample has other DNA sequences that encode this CDR3 too. The gene calls are TRBV3-1 (or the pseudogene TRBV3-2) and TRBJ2-6; no definite D call. The CDR3 is 14 amino acids. V shed 1 base and J shed 0 bases, with 1 base lying between them. Germline loops: CDR1 LGHDT, CDR2 YNNKEL (reference sequence). Here the CDR3 reads CASSQGSGANVLTF. The CDR3 DNA follows: TGTGCCAGCAGCCAAGGCTCTGGGGCCAACGTCCTGACTTTC.

The CDR3 DNA reads as TGTGCCAGCAGTGAGAGAGGCAGGGTTGATGGCTACACCTTC. Translation gives CASSERGRVDGYTF. The rearrangement joins TRBV2 to TRBJ1-2, with D possibly TRBD1 on 5 matching bases. Germline loops: CDR1 SNHLY, CDR2 FYNNEI. The CDR3 sequence is 14 residues long. Trimming stripped 3 bases from V and 6 bases from J, with 14 bases between.